The TCR beta chain described here comes from a study of shared clonotypes between healthy human individuals. The sample holds a few counts of this clone. Germline values: CDR1 LGHNA, CDR2 YSLEER. With 4 bases removed from V and 3 bases from J, the gap between germline ends came to 15 bases. This CDR3 region has 15 residues. PBMC DNA, left unsorted, was sequenced on ten immunoSEQ deep assay plates. Libraries were prepared by immunoSEQ multiplex PCR; TCRdb keeps only in-frame clonotypes and omits some of them. The repertoire includes over 400,000 clones, roughly 80% of them detected once, and more than 9.5% sits in the top ten.

The genes are TRBV4-3 and TRBJ1-2; perhaps TRBD1 as D (5 bases). Sample: PBMCs. The source is a woman in her thirties or forties in good health. Some clones in this sample may be carry-over from other donors' samples. The CDR3 loop reads CASSRDEGSYYGYTF. The CDR3 coding sequence is TGCGCCAGCAGCCGGGACGAAGGGTCTTACTATGGCTACACCTTC.